A selection of T cell receptor beta chains follows, all from one sample in a study of cytomegalovirus exposure and HLA in healthy donors. Generated by immunoSEQ multiplex PCR, the TCRdb table keeps only in-frame clones and is missing some. The sample shows about 91,000 clones, just under 80% of them seen only once. Material for sequencing was PBMCs. The receptors come from a male donor in good health and CMV-seropositive. Both conserved end residues are part of each CDR3. Part of the rows lack a size; the others show once, few, many or a class for expanded clones.

TRBV15	NA	TRBJ2-2	CATSSRLAGRAGELFF
TRBV5-6	NA	TRBJ2-7	CASSGDRGLFEQYF
TRBV10-1	NA	TRBJ2-4	CASRITSGTGSVIQYF
TRBV5-6	NA	TRBJ2-3	CASRVRPSTDTQYF
TRBV6-5	few	TRBJ2-2	CASRILQGANGELFF
TRBV4-1	NA	TRBJ2-7	CASSPQGNPYEQYF
TRBV19	NA	TRBJ1-5	CASRTGTGISNQPQHF
TRBV28	NA	TRBJ1-5	CASSSGQGSQYGQPQHF
TRBV2	NA	TRBJ2-7	CASHRLAGTYEQYF
TRBV15	NA	TRBJ2-7	CATSPSGGLYEQYF
TRBV19	NA	TRBJ2-2	CASNDRYTGELFF
TRBV29-1	NA	TRBJ2-1	CSVAVDGSEQFF
TRBV19	NA	TRBJ1-5	CAGGVRSNQPQHF